There are many counts of the clone carrying this T cell receptor (beta chain). Its antigen is currently unknown. The authors reverse transcribed all of the isolated RNA, so sequencing captured expressed TCRB transcripts. Clones were read by immunoSEQ multiplex PCR, and TCRdb kept only the in-frame ones, dropping some. The data hold roughly 170,000 clones, with about an eighth observed a single time. This sample stems from a study of beta chain features in type 1 diabetes. General study results and limits: In comparison with healthy donors, patients had naive, central memory and Treg TCRB repertoires that appeared more similar. There was no resolution here of whether HLA type influences TCRB rearrangement.

V was cut by 0 bases and J by 7 bases, with 7 bases left in between. Germline CDR1 reads MNHNY; CDR2 reads SVGAGI (reference sequence). The length of the CDR3 is 13 residues. The chain joins TRBV6-6 to TRBJ2-1; D call uncertain. The sequenced sample consisted of central memory CD4+ T cells from blood. The source of this sequence is a woman in her late teens or twenties in good health. The CDR3 DNA is TGTGCCAGCAGTTACTCTATGAGGAATGAGCAGTTCTTC. Protein: CASSYSMRNEQFF.